Given below is one T cell receptor (beta chain) in context. Its antigen remains unidentified. Base qualities were left out, and no much larger clone turns up one base away. Library preparation used the immunoSEQ multiplex PCR assay. TCR beta CDR3 sequencing was performed on DNA from the cultured, isolated CD4+ T cells. On the authors' methods: Non-productive TCR sequences were removed and reads were trimmed to the CDR3 region, keeping CDR3s of at least 7 amino acids. Antigen-specific clonotypes were identified with the MANAFEST web app by comparing expansion in peptide wells against reference cultures. To be called positive, a clone needed expansion at FDR<0.05 compared with the reference and with all other wells, an odds ratio greater than 5, and a frequency greater than 0.1% in two replicate wells. Clonotypes significantly expanded in SARS-CoV-2 spike wells and in at least one common cold coronavirus spike condition were defined as cross-reactive. CDR3 similarity was assessed by Levenshtein distance with the stringdist R package, and unrooted trees were built with ape in R 3.6.1. The table comes from immuneACCESS by way of TCRdb, which keeps in-frame sequences with V and J called. Part of the clones is missing from these tables; in studies checked, under half for an unresolved V gene and the rest for unknown reasons. The V and J calls and clone size are taken from that table; D and trimming were inferred from the DNA. The sample has about 59,000 clones on record, around 78% of them singletons. The top ten clones comprise 2% of the sample.

From cysteine to phenylalanine, the CDR3 is 13 amino acids long. Only the CDR3 region is kept as DNA, spanning 39 bases read in frame from base 1. At the junction V is shortened by 7 bases and J by 1 base; bases outside the gene matches: 4. The germline V gene (reference sequence) sets CDR1 to GTSNPN and CDR2 to SVGIG. This sample was included in a study of vaccination effects on CD4 cells after COVID-19 (dated by TCRdb to between 2022 and 2023). For context, the study as a whole: Post-vaccine samples across the study were collected a median of 72 days after the second dose, with a range of 14 to 241. Cultures from other donors in the study were sequenced using the Oncomine TCR Beta short-read assay on an Illumina iSeq 100. The full study included 9 to 10 COVID-19 convalescent patients and several SARS-CoV-2-naive healthy vaccine recipients. In both COVID-19 convalescent patients and infection-naive vaccine recipients, the study compared SARS-CoV-2 spike-specific CD4+ TCR repertoires from before mRNA vaccination with those from after it. The paper's findings and limits, for the study overall: Marked clonal contraction was observed in both infection-induced and vaccine-induced clones at late post-vaccination timepoints, consistent with waning T cell responses. Only a small number of convalescent patients were included, and no early post-infection timepoints were available, which limited the study. In healthy vaccine recipients, vaccine-induced clones were almost all SARS-CoV-2 mono-reactive, with only 1 of 255 being cross-reactive with common cold coronaviruses.

To identify antigen-specific CD4+ T cell clonotypes by their expansion, the ViraFEST assay first stimulated PBMC with viral peptide pools and then applied TCR sequencing. After 10 days of culture, CD4+ T cells were isolated with the EasySep CD4+ T cell isolation kit. Each participant received two doses of an mRNA SARS-CoV-2 vaccine, either BNT162b2 or mRNA-1273. Negative nucleocapsid antibody results before and after vaccination confirmed that the healthy vaccine recipients had no prior SARS-CoV-2 infection. A few million PBMC per well were cultured with approximately 10 ug/ml peptides in IMDM containing approximately 4.5% human AB serum, around 9.7 IU/ml IL-2 and gentamicin. On days 3 and 7, half of the culture medium was replaced with fresh IL-2-containing medium. Unless noted otherwise, every peptide stimulation condition was grown in triplicate wells. PBMC were separated from whole blood using Ficoll-Paque Plus gradient centrifugation and were then either cryopreserved at -140C or used fresh. The overlapping peptide pools covered the spike proteins of SARS-CoV-2 as well as those of the common cold coronaviruses HCoV-NL63, HCoV-OC43 and HCoV-229E. The QIAamp micro DNA kit was used to extract genomic DNA from the cultured CD4+ T cells.

Rearrangement joined TRBV30 to TRBJ2-1; 7 bases in the middle match TRBD1. The TCR originated in a human donor who received a COVID-19 vaccine. Source: CD4+ T cells from PBMCs cultured with HCoV-OC43 spike peptides, taken after COVID-19 vaccination. This sample's cell subset or site label indicates: HCoV-OC43 spike overlapping peptide pool stimulation. At the DNA level, the sequence is TGTGCCTTGAACAGGGGTTCCTACAATGAGCAGTTCTTC. This gives the protein CALNRGSYNEQFF. Outside the CDR3, residues come from the reference TRBV30 and TRBJ2-1 proteins, so the full variable domain is: SQTIHQWPATLVQPVGSPLSLECTVEGTSNPNLYWYRQAAGRGLQLLFYSVGIGQISSEVPQNLSASRPQDRQFILSSKKLLLSDSGFYLCALNRGSYNEQFFGPGTRLTVL.